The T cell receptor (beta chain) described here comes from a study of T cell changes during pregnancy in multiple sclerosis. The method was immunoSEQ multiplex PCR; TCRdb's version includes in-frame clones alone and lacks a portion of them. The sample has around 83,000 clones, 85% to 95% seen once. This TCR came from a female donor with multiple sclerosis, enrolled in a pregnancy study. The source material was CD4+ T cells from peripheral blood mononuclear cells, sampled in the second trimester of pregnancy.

CDR3 nucleotides: TGTGCCAGCAGCCGCCCGGGACTAGCGGGGTACAATGAGCAGTTCTTC. It translates to CASSRPGLAGYNEQFF. The J gene is TRBJ2-1, the V gene TRBV9; 13 bases line up with TRBD2. There are 16 residues in the CDR3. Per germline, CDR1 SGDLS and CDR2 YYNGEE. V was clipped by 4 bases and J by 4 bases; unmatched bases: 5. Full variable domain (rest looked up from reference TRBV9 and TRBJ2-1): DSGVTQTPKHLITATGQRVTLRCSPRSGDLSVYWYQQSLDQGLQFLIQYYNGEERAKGNILERFSAQQFPDLHSELNLSSLELGDSALYFCASSRPGLAGYNEQFFGPGTRLTVL.